What follows are 2 T cell receptor beta chains derived from one specimen sequenced in a study of PD-1 blockade in classical Hodgkin lymphoma. Time point defined: newly diagnosed, previously untreated cHL patient sample. The protocol was immunoSEQ multiplex PCR, while the TCRdb copy is restricted to in-frame clones and leaves out a portion. The sample contains tens of thousands of clones, roughly 88% of which appear only once. The material sequenced was peripheral blood mononuclear cells (PBMCs). Every receptor here comes from a human donor with classical Hodgkin lymphoma.

The chain joins TRBV12-1 to TRBJ1-1; the DNA was not compared with TRBD1, the D call given in the table. TRBV12-1 is a listed pseudogene. This CDR3 contains 12 residues. Here the CDR3 DNA reads TGTGCCAGCAGCTCTGGAAGGGACAGGCCGGTCTTT. It is translated as CASSSGRDRPVF.

The CDR3 here is CASSPRLAGGAKNIQYF. CDR3 DNA sequence: TGTGCCAGCAGCCCGAGACTAGCGGGGGGAGCCAAAAACATTCAGTACTTC. The V and J genes are TRBV14 and TRBJ2-4; 13 nucleotides line up with TRBD2. CDR1 is SGHDN, CDR2 FVKESK, per germline. V lost 4 bases and J lost 0; bases outside the gene matches: 3. The CDR3 runs 17 residues.